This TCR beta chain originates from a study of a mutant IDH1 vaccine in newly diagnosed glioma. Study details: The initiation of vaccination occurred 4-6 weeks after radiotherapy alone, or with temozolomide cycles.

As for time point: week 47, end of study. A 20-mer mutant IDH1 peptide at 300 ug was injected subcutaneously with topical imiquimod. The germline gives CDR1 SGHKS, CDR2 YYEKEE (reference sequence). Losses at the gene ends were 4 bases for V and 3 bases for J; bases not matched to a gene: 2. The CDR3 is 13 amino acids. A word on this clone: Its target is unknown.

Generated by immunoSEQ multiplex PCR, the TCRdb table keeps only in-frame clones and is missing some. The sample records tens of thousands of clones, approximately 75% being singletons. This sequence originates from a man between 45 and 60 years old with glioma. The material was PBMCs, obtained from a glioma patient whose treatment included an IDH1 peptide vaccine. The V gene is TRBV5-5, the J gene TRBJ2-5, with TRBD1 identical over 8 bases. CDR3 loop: CASSLGQEETQYF. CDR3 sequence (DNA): TGTGCCAGCAGCCTGGGACAGGAAGAGACCCAGTACTTC.